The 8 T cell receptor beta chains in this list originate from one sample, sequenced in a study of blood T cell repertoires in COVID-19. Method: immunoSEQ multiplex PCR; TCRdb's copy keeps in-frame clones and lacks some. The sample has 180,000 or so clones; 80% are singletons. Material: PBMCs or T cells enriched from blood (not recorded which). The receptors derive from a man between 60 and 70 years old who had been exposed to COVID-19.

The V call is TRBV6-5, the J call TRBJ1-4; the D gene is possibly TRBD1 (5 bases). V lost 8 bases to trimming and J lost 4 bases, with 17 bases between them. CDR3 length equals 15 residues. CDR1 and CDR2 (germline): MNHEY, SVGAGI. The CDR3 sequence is CASSRGGTVNEKLFF. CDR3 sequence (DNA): TGTGCCAGCTCCCGAGGCGGGACGGTTAATGAAAAACTGTTTTTT.

The CDR3 region is CATSRDGGNNEQFF. The CDR3 nucleotides read TGTGCCACCAGCAGAGATGGCGGGAACAATGAGCAGTTCTTC. This rearrangement joins TRBV15 to TRBJ2-1; D perhaps matches TRBD2 (6 bases). The germline V and J ends were trimmed by 0 bases and 5 bases, with 8 bases remaining between them. The CDR3 totals 14 residues. Germline CDR1 LNHNV, CDR2 YYDKDF (reference sequence).

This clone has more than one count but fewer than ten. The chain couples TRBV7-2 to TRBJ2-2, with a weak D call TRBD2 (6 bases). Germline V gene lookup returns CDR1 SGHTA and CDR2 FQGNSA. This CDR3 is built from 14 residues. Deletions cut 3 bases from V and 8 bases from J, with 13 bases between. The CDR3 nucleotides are TGTGCCAGCAGCTTGGGCGGGATCGTTGGGGAGCTGTTTTTT. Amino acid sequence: CASSLGGIVGELFF.

CDR3 bases: TGTGCCAGCAGTTACTTACGCCGCGGGAGGGCCTCCTACAATGAGCAGTTCTTC. Encoded protein: CASSYLRRGRASYNEQFF. This chain links TRBV6-2 or TRBV6-3 with TRBJ2-1; TRBD2 matches at 9 bases. V gave up 1 base and J gave up 0 bases; unmatched junction bases: 7. Germline lookup yields CDR1 MNHEY and CDR2 SVGEGT. This CDR3 is built from 18 residues.

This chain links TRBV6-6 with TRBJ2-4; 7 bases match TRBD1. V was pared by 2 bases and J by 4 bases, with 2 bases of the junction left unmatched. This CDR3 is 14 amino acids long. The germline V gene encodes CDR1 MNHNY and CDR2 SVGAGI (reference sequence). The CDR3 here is CASSYVTGKNIQYF. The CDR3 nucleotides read TGTGCCAGCAGTTACGTGACAGGGAAAAACATTCAGTACTTC.

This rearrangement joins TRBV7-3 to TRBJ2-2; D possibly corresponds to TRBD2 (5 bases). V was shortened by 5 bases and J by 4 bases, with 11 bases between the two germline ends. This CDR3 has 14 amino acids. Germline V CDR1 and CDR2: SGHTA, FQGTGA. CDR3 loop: CASSHTLGTGELFF. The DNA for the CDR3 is TGTGCCAGCAGCCACACACTAGGCACCGGGGAGCTGTTTTTT.

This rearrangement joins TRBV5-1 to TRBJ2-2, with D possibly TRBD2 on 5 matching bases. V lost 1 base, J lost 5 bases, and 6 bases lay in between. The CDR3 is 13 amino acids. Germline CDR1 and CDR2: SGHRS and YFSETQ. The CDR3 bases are TGCGCCAGCAGCTTGAGGAGGACCGGGGAGCTGTTTTTT. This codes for CASSLRRTGELFF.

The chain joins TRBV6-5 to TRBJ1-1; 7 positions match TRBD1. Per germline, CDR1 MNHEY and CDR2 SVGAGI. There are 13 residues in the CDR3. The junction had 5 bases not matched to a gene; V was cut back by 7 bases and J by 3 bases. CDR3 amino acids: CASTLTGYTEAFF. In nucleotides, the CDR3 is TGTGCCAGCACCTTGACAGGGTACACTGAAGCTTTCTTT.